The rows below give T cell receptor beta chains drawn from one sample of a study of identical twins. TCRdb redid the calling of the 5' RACE reads with MiXCR, one entry per CDR3 protein. The sample yields under 300,000 distinct CDR3 sequences, about 13% seen once. The same data also went into a second study, on yellow fever vaccine responses in identical twins.

Specimen: memory (CD45RO+) T cells sorted from blood. The receptors originated from a woman aged 18-29 years in good health. CDR3s include the opening cysteine and the closing phenylalanine or tryptophan. A D gene is named only where the DNA matches it firmly. A row's size may be missing; if present it is once, few, many or a size class.

CDR3nt: TGCAGTGCTAGAGATGCCTTCCCAGAATTTGTCTCCTACAATGAGCAGTTCTTC; CDR3aa: CSARDAFPEFVSYNEQFF; v_gene: TRBV20-1; j_gene: TRBJ2-1; d_gene: NA; abundance: NA
CDR3nt: TGCAGTGCTAGAATAGCTAATCAAGAGACCCAGTACTTC; CDR3aa: CSARIANQETQYF; v_gene: TRBV20-1; j_gene: TRBJ2-5; d_gene: NA; abundance: NA
CDR3nt: TGTGCCAGCAGCTTAGCTAGTTTATCGGATGGCTACACCTTC; CDR3aa: CASSLASLSDGYTF; v_gene: TRBV7-2; j_gene: TRBJ1-2; d_gene: NA; abundance: few
CDR3nt: TGTGCCAGCAGTTATTCTTTAAGCTTCGATGAGCAGTTCTTC; CDR3aa: CASSYSLSFDEQFF; v_gene: TRBV6-2/TRBV6-3; j_gene: TRBJ2-1; d_gene: NA; abundance: few
CDR3nt: TGCGCCAGCAGCTTGGCCGTATCTGGAAACACCATATATTTT; CDR3aa: CASSLAVSGNTIYF; v_gene: TRBV5-1; j_gene: TRBJ1-3; d_gene: NA; abundance: NA
CDR3nt: TGTGCCAGCAGCGGACCGGGACTAGCGGGATCGTATGGGGCCAACGTCCTGACTTTC; CDR3aa: CASSGPGLAGSYGANVLTF; v_gene: TRBV11-1; j_gene: TRBJ2-6; d_gene: TRBD2; abundance: NA
CDR3nt: TGTGCCAGCAGAACTCTGGTCCTTGGAGGAGGCTACTACAATGAGCAGTTCTTC; CDR3aa: CASRTLVLGGGYYNEQFF; v_gene: TRBV27; j_gene: TRBJ2-1; d_gene: NA; abundance: NA
CDR3nt: TGTGCCAGCAGTATCCGGGACAGGGGAAACCTTGCTTTCTTT; CDR3aa: CASSIRDRGNLAFF; v_gene: TRBV6-1; j_gene: TRBJ1-1; d_gene: TRBD1; abundance: few
CDR3nt: TGCAGTGCTCCCAGGGGGCCCGGGGAGCTGTTTTTT; CDR3aa: CSAPRGPGELFF; v_gene: TRBV20-1; j_gene: TRBJ2-2; d_gene: TRBD1; abundance: many
CDR3nt: TGTGCCAGCAACCAAGACGGGGGGAGTTACAATGAGCAGTTCTTC; CDR3aa: CASNQDGGSYNEQFF; v_gene: TRBV3-1; j_gene: TRBJ2-1; d_gene: TRBD2; abundance: many
CDR3nt: TGTGCCAGCAGCGTAGTTGCGGGGGACACAGATACGCAGTATTTT; CDR3aa: CASSVVAGDTDTQYF; v_gene: TRBV9; j_gene: TRBJ2-3; d_gene: TRBD2; abundance: NA
CDR3nt: TGTGCCAGCAGTTTTTCTCGTAGGGGGGCCCACAATGAGCAGTTCTTC; CDR3aa: CASSFSRRGAHNEQFF; v_gene: TRBV12-3/TRBV12-4; j_gene: TRBJ2-1; d_gene: NA; abundance: NA
CDR3nt: TGTGCCAGCAGCTTCGGGACTAGCGGGACCTACGAGCAGTACTTC; CDR3aa: CASSFGTSGTYEQYF; v_gene: TRBV7-6; j_gene: TRBJ2-7; d_gene: TRBD2; abundance: NA
CDR3nt: TGTGCCAGCAGTTCGCCTCAGGGAGGAGAGACCCAGTACTTC; CDR3aa: CASSSPQGGETQYF; v_gene: TRBV27; j_gene: TRBJ2-5; d_gene: NA; abundance: many
CDR3nt: TGCAGTGCCGACGGGGTCTCCTACAATGAGCAGTTCTTC; CDR3aa: CSADGVSYNEQFF; v_gene: TRBV20-1; j_gene: TRBJ2-1; d_gene: NA; abundance: NA
CDR3nt: TGCGCCAGCAGCTTGTCAGATACCGGGGAGCAGTTTTTT; CDR3aa: CASSLSDTGEQFF; v_gene: TRBV5-1; j_gene: TRBJ2-2; d_gene: NA; abundance: few
CDR3nt: TGTGCCAGTAGGTACAGGGGAGGGGAGACCCAGTACTTC; CDR3aa: CASRYRGGETQYF; v_gene: TRBV3-1; j_gene: TRBJ2-5; d_gene: NA; abundance: many
CDR3nt: TGTGCCAGCACCCCGGGCGGCTCCTATAATTCACCCCTCCACTTT; CDR3aa: CASTPGGSYNSPLHF; v_gene: TRBV9; j_gene: TRBJ1-6; d_gene: NA; abundance: medium-sized
CDR3nt: TGCAGTGCTAGAACGGAATCAACCTACGAGCAGTACTTC; CDR3aa: CSARTESTYEQYF; v_gene: TRBV20-1; j_gene: TRBJ2-7; d_gene: NA; abundance: few
CDR3nt: TGTGCCAGCAGTTACAGTCGGGTAGCGGGAAAGGACCTCTACGAGCAGTACTTC; CDR3aa: CASSYSRVAGKDLYEQYF; v_gene: TRBV6-2/TRBV6-3; j_gene: TRBJ2-7; d_gene: TRBD2; abundance: NA
CDR3nt: TGCGCCAGCATGAGCGGGCCAACGCAGTATTTT; CDR3aa: CASMSGPTQYF; v_gene: TRBV5-1; j_gene: TRBJ2-3; d_gene: NA; abundance: many
CDR3nt: TGTGCCAGCAGCTTTTGGGGCAGCCCTCAAGAGACCCAGTACTTC; CDR3aa: CASSFWGSPQETQYF; v_gene: TRBV11-2; j_gene: TRBJ2-5; d_gene: NA; abundance: few
CDR3nt: TGTGCCAGCAGTTTCCCTGGACTAGCGGGGCCGGCCGCCGGGGAGCTGTTTTTT; CDR3aa: CASSFPGLAGPAAGELFF; v_gene: TRBV12-3/TRBV12-4; j_gene: TRBJ2-2; d_gene: TRBD2; abundance: many
CDR3nt: TGTGCCAGCAGCACCGGGACAGCCCACGTCGAGCAGTACTTC; CDR3aa: CASSTGTAHVEQYF; v_gene: TRBV11-2; j_gene: TRBJ2-7; d_gene: TRBD1; abundance: NA
CDR3nt: TGCGCCAGCAGCCAAACGCATGGGGCCTCCTACGAGCAGTACTTC; CDR3aa: CASSQTHGASYEQYF; v_gene: TRBV4-3; j_gene: TRBJ2-7; d_gene: NA; abundance: few
CDR3nt: TGTGCCGCACGGGGGGACAGCACAGATACGCAGTATTTT; CDR3aa: CAARGDSTDTQYF; v_gene: TRBV7-9; j_gene: TRBJ2-3; d_gene: TRBD2; abundance: NA
CDR3nt: TGTGCCAGCAGCCGGGACAGAACTAATTCACCCCTCCACTTT; CDR3aa: CASSRDRTNSPLHF; v_gene: TRBV6-4; j_gene: TRBJ1-6; d_gene: TRBD1; abundance: many
CDR3nt: TGTGCCAGCAGCCCCAGCGGGGTATACGAGCAGTACTTC; CDR3aa: CASSPSGVYEQYF; v_gene: TRBV6-1; j_gene: TRBJ2-7; d_gene: TRBD2; abundance: NA
CDR3nt: TGTGCCAGCAGTCCCCGGGGGCCGGGGAAGGACATTCAGTACTTC; CDR3aa: CASSPRGPGKDIQYF; v_gene: TRBV6-1; j_gene: TRBJ2-4; d_gene: NA; abundance: few
CDR3nt: TGCGCCAGCAGCTTGGTGGCGGACACAGATACGCAGTATTTT; CDR3aa: CASSLVADTDTQYF; v_gene: TRBV5-1; j_gene: TRBJ2-3; d_gene: NA; abundance: NA
CDR3nt: TGTGCCACCAGCGGGGGACAGGGGGTTAACAATGAGCAGTTCTTC; CDR3aa: CATSGGQGVNNEQFF; v_gene: TRBV15; j_gene: TRBJ2-1; d_gene: TRBD1; abundance: few
CDR3nt: TGTGCCAGCAGTGAAGGGCCAGGGGGCGCAGATACGCAGTATTTT; CDR3aa: CASSEGPGGADTQYF; v_gene: TRBV6-1; j_gene: TRBJ2-3; d_gene: TRBD1; abundance: NA
CDR3nt: TGTGCCAGCAGTACGATCGGGACAGGTTACAATGAGCAGTTCTTC; CDR3aa: CASSTIGTGYNEQFF; v_gene: TRBV25-1; j_gene: TRBJ2-1; d_gene: TRBD1; abundance: few